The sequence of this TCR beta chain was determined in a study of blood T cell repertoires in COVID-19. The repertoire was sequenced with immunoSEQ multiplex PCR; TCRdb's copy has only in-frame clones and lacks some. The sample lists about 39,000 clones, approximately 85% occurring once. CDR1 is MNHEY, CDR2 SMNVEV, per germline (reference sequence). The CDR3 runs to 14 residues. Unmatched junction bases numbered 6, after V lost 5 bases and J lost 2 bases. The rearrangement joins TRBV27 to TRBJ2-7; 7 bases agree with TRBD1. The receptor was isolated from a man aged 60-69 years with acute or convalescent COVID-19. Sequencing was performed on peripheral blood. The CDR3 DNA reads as TGTGCCAGCAGTGCACAGGGGCCTCCCTACGAGCAGTACTTC. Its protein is CASSAQGPPYEQYF.